This TCR beta chain was captured by sequencing in a study of T cell responses to AZD1222 COVID-19 vaccine. Here immunoSEQ multiplex PCR was the method, and the copy in TCRdb shows in-frame clones only, minus some. This table holds roughly 56,000 clones, 81% found once. Study results and limitations: At 160-218 and 743-854, vaccine-associated CD4 TCRs were dominant, and they spanned spike. Among the donors, most were white British and more were female, and clonal diversity was possibly underestimated. Epitopes outside B.1.351 and B.1.1.7 mutated regions reportedly drew nearly half of spike TCRs.

This clone is termed hyperexpanded. Its specificity is not known. The clonotype was recovered from an adult who received the AZD1222 COVID-19 vaccine. Sequenced material: peripheral blood, taken 28 days after the second AZD1222 dose.

This chain's CDR3 is CASSYEWKRNEQFF. CDR3 DNA sequence: TGCGCCAGCAGCTACGAATGGAAAAGGAATGAGCAGTTCTTC. The V call is TRBV4-3, the J call TRBJ2-1; D call uncertain. CDR3 length equals 14 residues. The germline CDR1 and CDR2 sequences are LGHNA and YSLEER. Trimming pared 5 bases from V and 7 bases from J, leaving 15 bases between.